This T cell receptor beta chain was recovered during a study of cytomegalovirus exposure and HLA in healthy donors. Germline V gives CDR1 MNHNY, CDR2 SVGAGI (reference sequence). V dropped 7 bases and J dropped 2 bases, with 15 bases sitting between them. The CDR3 is made up of 15 amino acids. The PCR was carried out with 60 Vbeta primers and 13 Jbeta primers. Sequencing was performed with immunoSEQ multiplex PCR; in TCRdb, only in-frame clones are kept and a portion is missing. The sample consists of 150,000 or so clones, approximately 70% of them appearing once. The clonotype originates from a woman between 18 and 29 years old in good health and CMV-seronegative. The sample comprised PBMCs. The chain recombines TRBV6-6 with TRBJ2-1; possibly TRBD1 for D (6 bases). The CDR3 sequence is CASTFTGPTYNEQFF. The CDR3 bases are TGTGCCAGCACCTTCACAGGGCCTACCTACAATGAGCAGTTCTTC.